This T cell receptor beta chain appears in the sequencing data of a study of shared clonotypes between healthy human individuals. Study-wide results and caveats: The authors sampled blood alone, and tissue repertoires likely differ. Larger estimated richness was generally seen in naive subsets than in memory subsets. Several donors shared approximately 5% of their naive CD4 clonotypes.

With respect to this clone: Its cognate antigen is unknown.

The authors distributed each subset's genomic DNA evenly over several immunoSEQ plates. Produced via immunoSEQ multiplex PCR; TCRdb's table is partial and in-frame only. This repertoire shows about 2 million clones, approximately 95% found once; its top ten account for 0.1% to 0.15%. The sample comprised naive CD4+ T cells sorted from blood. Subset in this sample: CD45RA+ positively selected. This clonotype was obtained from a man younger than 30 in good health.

The CDR3: CASSWDRQGATSGNTIYF. DNA of the CDR3: TGTGCCAGCAGCTGGGATCGACAGGGTGCTACCTCTGGAAACACCATATATTTT. The chain joins TRBV5-5 to TRBJ1-3, with 7 bases lining up with TRBD1. The CDR3 sequence is 18 residues long. Germline V gene data show CDR1 as SGHKS and CDR2 as YYEKEE (reference sequence). V shed 3 bases, J shed 0 bases, and the junction held 12 bases outside the gene matches.